A single sample is the source of the 16 T cell receptor beta chains below, sequenced in a study of response to subunit inactivated influenza vaccine. TCRdb itself ran the RT-PCR reads through MiXCR, one entry per CDR3 protein. Among approximately 500,000 distinct CDR3 sequences, under 15% were seen once, and the ten largest hold around 14%. Material: PBMCs from blood, obtained roughly 46 days after vaccination. The receptors shown here come from a man aged 45-65 years who received an inactivated influenza vaccine.

The chain joins TRBV5-1 to TRBJ1-2, with D tentatively TRBD1 (5 bases). CDR1 is SGHRS, CDR2 YFSETQ, per germline. The CDR3 is 15 amino acids. V lost 5 bases and J 2 bases, leaving 16 bases between the germline ends. The CDR3 region has the DNA TGCGCCAGCAGTTTAGACCCTCGGGGCAACTATGGCTACACCTTC. Translation gives CASSLDPRGNYGYTF.

There are a few counts of this clonotype. This CDR3 reads CASSGTATNEKLFF. The CDR3 DNA is TGTGCCAGCAGCGGAACTGCAACTAATGAAAAACTGTTTTTT. The chain links TRBV5-6 to TRBJ1-4, with no clear D. The CDR3 extends over 14 amino acids. CDR1 is SGHDT, CDR2 YYEEEE, per germline. V was pared by 4 bases and J by 0 bases, with 7 bases between.

The chain has TRBV28 and TRBJ1-5; D gene ambiguous. The ends were cut back, 5 bases at V and 8 bases at J, with 7 bases in the middle. The germline gives CDR1 MDHEN, CDR2 SYDVKM. The CDR3 spans 11 residues. The CDR3 spells CASSANEPQHF. The CDR3 nucleotides are TGTGCCAGCAGTGCAAATGAGCCCCAGCATTTT.

The chain couples TRBV3-1 to TRBJ1-2; D unresolved. Germline loops: CDR1 LGHDT, CDR2 YNNKEL (reference sequence). This CDR3 is built from 14 residues. V was cut by 1 base and J by 8 bases, with 14 bases left in between. In DNA form, the CDR3 reads TGTGCCAGCAGCCAAGGAAGTTTTGGGATAGGCTACACCTTC. Amino acid sequence: CASSQGSFGIGYTF.

This clonotype was seen only a few times. The rearrangement links TRBV11-2 to TRBJ2-1; unclear D gene. The V end was cut by 5 bases, the J end by 0 bases, with 11 bases between. This CDR3 is built from 15 residues. Germline V lookup: CDR1 SGHAT, CDR2 FQNNGV. As DNA, the CDR3 is TGTGCCAGCAGCACCCCCGCCTTCTCCTACAATGAGCAGTTCTTC. Translating it yields CASSTPAFSYNEQFF.

In DNA form, the CDR3 reads TGTGCCAGCAGCGTCGGGACGGCCAATCAGCCCCAGCATTTT. Translated, it gives CASSVGTANQPQHF. The rearrangement uses TRBV9 and TRBJ1-5; TRBD1 might be the D (5 bases). The CDR3 has 14 residues. Deletions cut 2 bases from V and 3 bases from J, with 9 bases between. Germline values: CDR1 SGDLS, CDR2 YYNGEE.

This clonotype came up a few times. The chain employs TRBV27 and TRBJ2-3, with TRBD2 matching over 8 bases. Germline V lookup: CDR1 MNHEY, CDR2 SMNVEV (reference sequence). This CDR3 region has 15 residues. The ends lost 6 bases at V and 1 base at J; junction bases unmatched: 6. The CDR3 nucleotides are TGTGCCAGCAGCACCGCGACTAGCGGCACAGATACGCAGTATTTT. Translation gives CASSTATSGTDTQYF.

The chain links TRBV29-1 to TRBJ1-5; TRBD1 might be the D (6 bases). Looked up from germline, CDR1 is SQVTM and CDR2 is ANQGSEA. V dropped 6 bases and J dropped 7 bases, with 13 bases sitting between them. The CDR3 contains 12 residues. This CDR3 reads CSVGGDGQPQHF. The CDR3, as DNA: TGCAGCGTGGGGGGCGACGGACAGCCCCAGCATTTT.

This clonotype was picked up a small number of times. The genes are TRBV29-1 and TRBJ2-1; weak D call: TRBD2 (6 bases). Germline CDR1 and CDR2: SQVTM and ANQGSEA. Trimming removed 6 bases from V and 7 bases from J, with 22 bases in between. This CDR3 contains 15 residues. Here the CDR3 DNA reads TGCAGCGTCCAAGTCGGGGGTTTGGGAAAAAATGAGCAGTTCTTC. Translated, it gives CSVQVGGLGKNEQFF.

The chain couples TRBV5-1 to TRBJ1-4; D is ambiguous. CDR3 length equals 13 residues. Trimming pared 5 bases from V and 6 bases from J, leaving 11 bases between. Germline CDR1 and CDR2: SGHRS and YFSETQ. CDR3 residues: CASRQSVDEKLFF. The DNA for the CDR3 is TGCGCCAGCAGACAGTCCGTGGATGAAAAACTGTTTTTT.

This clonotype was counted a few times. The V and J genes are TRBV7-9 and TRBJ1-1; D is unresolved. The length of the CDR3 is 13 residues. The V end lost 5 bases, the J end lost 1 base, and 8 bases lay between the germline ends. Germline CDR1 reads SEHNR; CDR2 reads FQNEAQ (reference sequence). The DNA of the CDR3 is TGTGCCAGCAGCCACACAACGAACACTGAAGCTTTCTTT. This sequence encodes CASSHTTNTEAFF.

In its sample, this clonotype was seen many times. The V gene is TRBV7-2, the J gene TRBJ2-7; D gene uncertain. CDR1 SGHTA and CDR2 FQGNSA come from the germline V gene. This CDR3 is 12 amino acids long. Between the trimmed V and J ends, which lost 5 bases and 7 bases, there was a span of 12 bases. The CDR3 is CASSQTQIEQYF. DNA for the CDR3: TGTGCCAGCAGCCAGACACAGATAGAGCAGTACTTC.

This clonotype occurred many times. V gene TRBV7-8 combines with J gene TRBJ1-3, with D hard to call. Trimming took off 1 base at V and 0 bases at J, with 13 bases between the two ends. The CDR3 has 17 residues. Germline lookup yields CDR1 SGHVS and CDR2 FQNEAQ. CDR3 nucleotides: TGTGCCAGCAGCTTAGGGGCAGGTCCTATCTCTGGAAACACCATATATTTT. This encodes CASSLGAGPISGNTIYF. Using reference TRBV7-8 and TRBJ1-3 for the parts outside the CDR3, the full variable domain is GAGVSQSPRYKVAKRGQDVALRCDPISGHVSLFWYQQALGQGPEFLTYFQNEAQLDKSGLPSDRFFAERPEGSVSTLKIQRTQQEDSAVYLCASSLGAGPISGNTIYFGEGSWLTVV.

This clonotype has a handful of counts. The chain employs TRBV20-1 and TRBJ2-1; 11 bases are a match to TRBD2. V dropped 7 bases and J dropped 3; count of bases not matched to a gene: 11. This CDR3 spans 16 amino acids. Germline CDR1 DFQATT, CDR2 SNEGSKA (reference sequence). The DNA for the CDR3 is TGCAGTGAAATCCTAGCGGGAGGCTTGGACTACAATGAGCAGTTCTTC. Amino acids: CSEILAGGLDYNEQFF.

The chain couples TRBV24-1 to TRBJ2-1, with TRBD2 matching 11 bases. The CDR3 length is 14 residues. Unmatched junction bases numbered 12, after V lost 9 bases and J lost 12 bases. Germline V CDR1 and CDR2: KGHDR, SFDVKD. In nucleotides, the CDR3 is TGTGCCACCGCTGACTCACTAGCGGGAGTGGGGCAGTTCTTC. This codes for CATADSLAGVGQFF.

This clonotype showed up just a few times. DNA of the CDR3: TGTGCCAGCAGCGTACTCCCTTTAGGGCCAACGAGCACAGATACGCAGTATTTT. Translated, it gives CASSVLPLGPTSTDTQYF. V gene TRBV9 combines with J gene TRBJ2-3; D not resolved. Germline V gives CDR1 SGDLS, CDR2 YYNGEE. The CDR3 spans 18 residues. Trimming took off 1 base at V and 0 bases at J, with 18 bases between the two ends.